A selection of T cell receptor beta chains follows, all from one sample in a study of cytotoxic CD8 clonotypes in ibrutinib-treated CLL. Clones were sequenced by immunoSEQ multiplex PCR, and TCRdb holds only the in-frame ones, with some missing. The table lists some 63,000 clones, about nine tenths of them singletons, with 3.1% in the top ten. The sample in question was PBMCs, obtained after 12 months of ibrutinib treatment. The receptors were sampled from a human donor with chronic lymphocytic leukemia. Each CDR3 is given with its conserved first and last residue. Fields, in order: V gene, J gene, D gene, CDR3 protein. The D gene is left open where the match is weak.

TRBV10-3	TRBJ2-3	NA	CAISSSDTQYF
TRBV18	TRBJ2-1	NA	CASSPPGAGQFF
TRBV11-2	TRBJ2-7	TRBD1	CASSLGKGQGSGGYEQYF
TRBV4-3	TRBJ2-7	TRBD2	CASSHKGLAGEHEQYF
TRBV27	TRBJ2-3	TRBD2	CASSPQRETTDTQYF
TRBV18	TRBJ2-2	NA	CASSPFGRENTGELFF
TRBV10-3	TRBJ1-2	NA	CAISEGALNYGYTF
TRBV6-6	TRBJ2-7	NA	CASSQGAGEQYF
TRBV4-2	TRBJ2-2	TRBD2	CASSRGLAGGSNTGELFF
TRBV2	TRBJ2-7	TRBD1	CASRTGALREQYF
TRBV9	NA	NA	CASSVGPDRDYEQYF
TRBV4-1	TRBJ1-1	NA	CASSRSGTRNTEAFF
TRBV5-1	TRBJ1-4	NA	CASSLGGEKLFF
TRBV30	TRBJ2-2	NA	CAWSVRSRPSGAGELFF
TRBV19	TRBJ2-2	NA	CASSIRQQYTGELFF
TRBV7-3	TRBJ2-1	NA	CASSLAVGIEQFF
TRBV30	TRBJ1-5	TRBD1	CAWRLQGASNQPQHF
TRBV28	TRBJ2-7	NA	CASSSSGFRFFLGEQYF
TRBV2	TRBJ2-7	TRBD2	CASSEIVLGLASYEQYF
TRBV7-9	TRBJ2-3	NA	CASRPETDTQYF
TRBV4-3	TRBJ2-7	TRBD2	CASSQDSRAFRGRHYEQYF
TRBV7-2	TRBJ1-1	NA	CASSLAQGLGTEAFF
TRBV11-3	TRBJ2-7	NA	CASSIPGTEYEQYF
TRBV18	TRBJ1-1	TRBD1	CASSRGQGRTEAFF
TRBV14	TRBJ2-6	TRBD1	CASSHSDRGLRSGANVLTF
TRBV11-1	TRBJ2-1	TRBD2	CASSTHSGSGNEQFF
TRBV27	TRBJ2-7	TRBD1	CASKDRGSYEQYF
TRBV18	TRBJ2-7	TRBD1	CASSADRVYSYEQYF
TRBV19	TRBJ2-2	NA	CASSIDEGPGELFF
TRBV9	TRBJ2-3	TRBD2	CASSVGTSGSMDTQYF
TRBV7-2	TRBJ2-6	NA	CASSLVVLGVPGANVLTF
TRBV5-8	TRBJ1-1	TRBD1	CASSETGEPFF
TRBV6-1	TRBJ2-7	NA	CASSGQRSSYEQYF
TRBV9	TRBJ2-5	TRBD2	CASSVTGGVPQETQYF
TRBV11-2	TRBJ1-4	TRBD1	CASSLNGPGTGEKLFF
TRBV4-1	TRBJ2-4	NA	CASSQDGLGKNIQYF
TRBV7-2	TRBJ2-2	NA	CASSLRGRGELFF
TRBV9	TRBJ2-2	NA	CASSVVSGNTGELFF
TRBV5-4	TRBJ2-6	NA	CASSWGGVSGANVLTF
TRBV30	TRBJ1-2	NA	CAWDRRNYGYTF
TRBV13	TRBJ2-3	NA	CASSSNRDPERADTQYF
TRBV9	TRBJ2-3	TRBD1	CASSAYRDRVGEDTQYF
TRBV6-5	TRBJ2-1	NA	CASSSTRGTYNEQFF
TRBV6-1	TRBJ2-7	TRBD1	CASSGGQGLIYEQYF
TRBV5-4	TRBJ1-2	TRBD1	CAIPLGQGAGYTF
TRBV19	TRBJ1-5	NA	CASRTDSYSNQPQHF
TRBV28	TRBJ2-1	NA	CASSPTTPEQFF
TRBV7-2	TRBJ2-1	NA	CASSYGRNEQFF
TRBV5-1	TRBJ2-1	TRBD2	CASSLEFSGTNEQFF
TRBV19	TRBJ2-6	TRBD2	CASSFPGTSFRGANVLTF
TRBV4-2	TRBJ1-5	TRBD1	CASSHAGTADQPQHF
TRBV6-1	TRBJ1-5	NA	CASSDRWDQPQHF
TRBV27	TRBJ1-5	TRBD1	CASSRWTGVNAYSNQPQHF
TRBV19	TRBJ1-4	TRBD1	CASSRGRGDEKLFF